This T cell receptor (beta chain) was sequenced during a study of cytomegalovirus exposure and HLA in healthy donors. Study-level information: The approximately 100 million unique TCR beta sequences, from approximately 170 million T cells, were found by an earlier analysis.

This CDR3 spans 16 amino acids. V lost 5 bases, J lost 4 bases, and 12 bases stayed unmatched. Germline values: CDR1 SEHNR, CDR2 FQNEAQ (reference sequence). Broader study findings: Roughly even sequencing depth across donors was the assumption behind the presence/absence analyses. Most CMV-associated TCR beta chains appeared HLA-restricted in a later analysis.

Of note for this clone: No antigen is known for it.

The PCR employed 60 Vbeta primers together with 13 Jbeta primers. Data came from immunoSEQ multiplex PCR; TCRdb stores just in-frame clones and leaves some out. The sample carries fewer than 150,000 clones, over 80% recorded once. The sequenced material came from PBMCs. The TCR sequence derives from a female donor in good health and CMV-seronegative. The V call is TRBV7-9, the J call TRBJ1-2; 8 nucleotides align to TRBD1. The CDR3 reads CASSPRGQGYSYGYTF. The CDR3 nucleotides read TGTGCCAGCAGCCCTAGAGGACAGGGATATAGCTATGGCTACACCTTC.